Shown below are 4 T cell receptor beta chains from a single sample sequenced in a study of cytomegalovirus exposure and HLA in healthy donors. PCR involved 60 Vbeta and 13 Jbeta primers. TCRdb's table, derived via immunoSEQ multiplex PCR, lists solely in-frame clones and lacks some. The sample has over 40,000 clones; roughly nine tenths are singletons. Sequenced: PBMCs. These receptors were obtained from a woman aged 40 to 50 in good health and CMV-seropositive.

The gene calls are TRBV18 and TRBJ1-2, with a tentative D call TRBD1 (5 bases). V lost 1 base and J 4 bases, leaving 16 bases between the germline ends. Germline CDR1 is KGHSH and CDR2 is LQKENI. The CDR3 runs 16 residues. CDR3 region: CASSPLTDLTSYGYTF. DNA for the CDR3: TGTGCCAGCTCACCACTGACAGACCTTACCAGCTATGGCTACACCTTC.

V and J are TRBV27 and TRBJ1-1; 7 bases match TRBD1. Germline CDR1 MNHEY, CDR2 SMNVEV (reference sequence). With V trimmed by 1 base and J by 4 bases, 3 bases remained unmatched. The CDR3 contains 14 residues. The CDR3 sequence: CASSLWGTATEAFF. The CDR3 coding sequence is TGTGCCAGCAGTTTATGGGGGACAGCCACTGAAGCTTTCTTT.

This chain connects TRBV5-4 to TRBJ2-7; D is perhaps TRBD1 (6 bases). The CDR3 has 14 residues. Trimming cost V 4 bases and J 3 bases, with 14 bases left between them. Per germline, CDR1 SGHNT and CDR2 YYREEE (reference sequence). The DNA for the CDR3 is TGTGCCAGCAGCAGTCAAGACAGGATCTACGAGCAGTACTTC. Its translation is CASSSQDRIYEQYF.

The rearrangement joins TRBV7-9 to TRBJ2-3; tentative D call: TRBD1 (7 bases). From germline, CDR1 is SEHNR and CDR2 FQNEAQ (reference sequence). Trimming removed 10 bases from V and 3 bases from J, with 14 bases in between. The CDR3 spans 13 residues. The CDR3 DNA sequence: TGTGCCATCAAGGGGGCGGGAACAGATACGCAGTATTTT. This sequence encodes CAIKGAGTDTQYF. The full variable domain, with the rest looked up from reference TRBV7-9 and TRBJ2-3, is DTGVSQNPRHKITKRGQNVTFRCDPISEHNRLYWYRQTLGQGPEFLTYFQNEAQLEKSRLLSDRFSAERPKGSFSTLEIQRTEQGDSAMYLCAIKGAGTDTQYFGPGTRLTVL.